This passage covers 18 T cell receptor beta chains from one sample sequenced in a study of cytotoxic CD8 clonotypes in ibrutinib-treated CLL. Clones were read by immunoSEQ multiplex PCR, and TCRdb kept only the in-frame ones, dropping some. The data hold roughly 110,000 clones, with 58% observed a single time. Sequencing was performed on PBMCs, taken after 24 months of ibrutinib treatment. The receptors originated from a human donor with chronic lymphocytic leukemia.

This rearrangement joins TRBV6-5 to TRBJ1-3; a possible D gene is TRBD1 (6 bases). V lost 4 bases to trimming and J lost 0 bases, with 13 bases between them. The CDR3 has 16 amino acids. CDR1 is MNHEY, CDR2 SVGAGI, per germline. CDR3 sequence: CASSLGGRGSGNTIYF. The DNA for the CDR3 is TGTGCCAGCAGTTTGGGGGGCCGAGGCTCTGGAAACACCATATATTTT.

The chain carries TRBV28 and TRBJ2-7; 9 bases are a match to TRBD1. From germline, CDR1 is MDHEN and CDR2 SYDVKM. Unmatched junction bases numbered 7, after V lost 6 bases and J lost 1 base. The CDR3 length is 15 residues. CDR3 sequence (DNA): TGTGCCAGCAGCCTAGGGGGACAGGGTTCCTACGAGCAGTACTTC. Translation: CASSLGGQGSYEQYF.

The chain has TRBV18 and TRBJ2-2; 10 nucleotides line up with TRBD1. The V gene's germline CDR1 is KGHSH and CDR2 LQKENI. The V and J ends lost 5 bases and 5 bases, in that order; junction bases with no gene match: 8. The length of the CDR3 is 16 residues. CDR3 residues: CASSTSPGQGTGELFF. The CDR3 DNA sequence: TGTGCCAGCTCAACCAGCCCGGGACAGGGGACCGGGGAGCTGTTTTTT.

This clone occurred a few times. The genes are TRBV5-1 and TRBJ2-7; TRBD2 matches at 8 bases. The CDR3 extends over 16 amino acids. CDR1 SGHRS and CDR2 YFSETQ come from the germline V gene. The ends lost 2 bases at V and 4 bases at J; junction bases unmatched: 11. CDR3 sequence reads: CASSLPSAGAGYEQYF. CDR3 in DNA: TGCGCCAGCAGCTTACCCTCAGCGGGGGCCGGTTACGAGCAGTACTTC.

This clone appeared a few times. The chain carries TRBV9 and TRBJ1-4; no clear D. Trimming took off 4 bases at V and 2 bases at J, with 6 bases between the two ends. Germline loops: CDR1 SGDLS, CDR2 YYNGEE. The CDR3 is made up of 13 amino acids. The CDR3 DNA reads as TGTGCCAGCAGCAGAGAGACTAATGAAAAACTGTTTTTT. It translates to CASSRETNEKLFF.

This clone was seen only a few times. The V gene is TRBV11-2, the J gene TRBJ1-1; a weak D match, TRBD1 (5 bases). CDR3 size: 14 residues. Trimming pared 2 bases from V and 0 bases from J, leaving 7 bases between. The V gene's germline CDR1 is SGHAT and CDR2 FQNNGV. This CDR3 is CASSLSGMNTEAFF. As DNA, the CDR3 is TGTGCCAGCAGCTTATCAGGGATGAACACTGAAGCTTTCTTT. Based on the CDR3 plus reference TRBV11-2 and TRBJ1-1, the full variable domain is EAGVAQSPRYKIIEKRQSVAFWCNPISGHATLYWYQQILGQGPKLLIQFQNNGVVDDSQLPKDRFSAERLKGVDSTLKIQPAKLEDSAVYLCASSLSGMNTEAFFGQGTRLTVV.

This clone appeared a few times. V and J are TRBV9 and TRBJ2-3; D gene unclear. Between the trimmed V and J ends, which lost 4 bases and 0 bases, there was a span of 12 bases. CDR1 and CDR2 (germline): SGDLS, YYNGEE. The CDR3 consists of 15 residues. The CDR3 nucleotides read TGTGCCAGCAGCTTACAACAGACGAGCACAGATACGCAGTATTTT. Residues: CASSLQQTSTDTQYF.

CDR3 in amino acids: CASSAEDSFYGYTF. The CDR3 nucleotides read TGTGCCAGCAGCGCCGAGGACAGTTTCTATGGCTACACCTTC. The gene calls are TRBV9 and TRBJ1-2; tentative D call: TRBD1 (6 bases). Between the trimmed V and J ends, which lost 3 bases and 4 bases, there was a span of 13 bases. CDR3 length equals 14 residues. Germline V gives CDR1 SGDLS, CDR2 YYNGEE.

CDR3 sequence: CATDRVGLAPYEQYF. In DNA, the CDR3 is TGTGCCACCGATCGGGTGGGACTAGCCCCCTACGAGCAGTACTTC. The chain joins TRBV11-2 to TRBJ2-7; 9 bases line up with TRBD2. The junction had 12 bases not matched to a gene; V was cut back by 10 bases and J by 2 bases. From germline, CDR1 is SGHAT and CDR2 FQNNGV. This CDR3 contains 15 residues. The variable domain in full, with the rest retrieved from reference TRBV11-2 and TRBJ2-7, is EAGVAQSPRYKIIEKRQSVAFWCNPISGHATLYWYQQILGQGPKLLIQFQNNGVVDDSQLPKDRFSAERLKGVDSTLKIQPAKLEDSAVYLCATDRVGLAPYEQYFGPGTRLTVT.

The sample holds a few counts of this clone. The V call is TRBV6-5, the J call TRBJ2-2; 7 bases are shared with TRBD2. CDR1 and CDR2 (germline): MNHEY, SVGAGI. V lost 5 bases and J lost 6; bases outside the gene matches: 0. This CDR3 is 12 amino acids long. DNA for the CDR3: TGTGCCAGCAGTCGGGGGGCCGGGGAGCTGTTTTTT. The encoded protein is CASSRGAGELFF.

The V call is TRBV9, the J call TRBJ1-2; D not resolved. With 0 bases removed from V and 7 bases from J, the gap between germline ends came to 13 bases. The CDR3 sequence is 14 residues long. CDR1 SGDLS and CDR2 YYNGEE come from the germline V gene. The CDR3 DNA is TGTGCCAGCAGCGTAGCTGAGCAGTGGGGTGGCTACACCTTC. Translation gives CASSVAEQWGGYTF.

The chain uses TRBV5-5 and TRBJ2-1; the D is unclear. Germline CDR1 is SGHKS and CDR2 is YYEKEE (reference sequence). Between the trimmed V and J ends, which lost 1 base and 0 bases, there was a span of 11 bases. There are 16 residues in the CDR3. The CDR3 is CASSLIAASSYNEQFF. CDR3 DNA sequence: TGTGCCAGCAGCTTGATTGCGGCGAGCTCCTACAATGAGCAGTTCTTC.

This clone was picked up one time. The chain joins TRBV10-3 to TRBJ2-6; 9 bases match TRBD1. CDR3 length: 15 residues. The germline V gene has CDR1 ENHRY and CDR2 SYGVKD. V dropped 5 bases and J dropped 2; count of bases not matched to a gene: 1. In DNA, the CDR3 is TGTGCCATCAGTCGGGACAGGGCTGGGGCCAACGTCCTGACTTTC. Amino acid sequence: CAISRDRAGANVLTF.

The chain carries TRBV25-1 and TRBJ1-6; maybe TRBD1 (6 bases). CDR1 is MGHDK, CDR2 SYGVNS, per germline. The CDR3 covers 17 residues. V was clipped by 2 bases and J by 2 bases, with 13 bases between them. This CDR3 is CASSETREGAYNSPLHF. In DNA form, the CDR3 reads TGTGCCAGCAGTGAAACACGAGAGGGGGCCTATAATTCACCCCTCCACTTT.

This chain links TRBV6-1 with TRBJ2-5; no clear D gene. Germline CDR1 reads MNHNS; CDR2 reads SASEGT. V was clipped by 3 bases and J by 7 bases, with 24 bases between them. The CDR3 runs to 17 residues. The CDR3 sequence: CASSEIFPAGSVVTQYF. Written as DNA, the CDR3 is TGTGCCAGCAGTGAGATTTTTCCTGCTGGGTCTGTCGTGACCCAGTACTTC.

The V and J genes are TRBV30 and TRBJ1-5; unclear D gene. The CDR3 runs 13 residues. CDR1 and CDR2 from the germline V gene are GTSNPN and SVGIG (reference sequence). Deletions cut 1 base from V and 3 bases from J, with 7 bases between. As DNA, the CDR3 is TGTGCCTGGAGTGCCTCTGACAATCAGCCCCAGCATTTT. The encoded protein is CAWSASDNQPQHF. Combining the CDR3 with reference TRBV30 and TRBJ1-5 gives the whole variable domain SQTIHQWPATLVQPVGSPLSLECTVEGTSNPNLYWYRQAAGRGLQLLFYSVGIGQISSEVPQNLSASRPQDRQFILSSKKLLLSDSGFYLCAWSASDNQPQHFGDGTRLSIL.

This clone appeared once. The rearrangement joins TRBV5-1 to TRBJ2-2; D may be TRBD2 (5 bases). The germline CDR1 and CDR2 sequences are SGHRS and YFSETQ. The CDR3 loop spans 14 amino acids. V was clipped by 3 bases and J by 3 bases, with 9 bases between them. The CDR3 DNA is TGCGCCAGCAGCTGGTTCGGGGACACCGGGGAGCTGTTTTTT. Translating it yields CASSWFGDTGELFF.

The gene calls are TRBV28 and TRBJ1-1; 11 bases align to TRBD1. The J segment lost 10 bases and the V segment lost 5 bases, leaving 6 bases of the junction unmatched. CDR1 MDHEN and CDR2 SYDVKM come from the germline V gene. This CDR3 is built from 13 residues. For the CDR3, the DNA is TGTGCCAGCAGTATCGGGACAGGGGGTTTAGCTTTCTTT. It specifies CASSIGTGGLAFF.